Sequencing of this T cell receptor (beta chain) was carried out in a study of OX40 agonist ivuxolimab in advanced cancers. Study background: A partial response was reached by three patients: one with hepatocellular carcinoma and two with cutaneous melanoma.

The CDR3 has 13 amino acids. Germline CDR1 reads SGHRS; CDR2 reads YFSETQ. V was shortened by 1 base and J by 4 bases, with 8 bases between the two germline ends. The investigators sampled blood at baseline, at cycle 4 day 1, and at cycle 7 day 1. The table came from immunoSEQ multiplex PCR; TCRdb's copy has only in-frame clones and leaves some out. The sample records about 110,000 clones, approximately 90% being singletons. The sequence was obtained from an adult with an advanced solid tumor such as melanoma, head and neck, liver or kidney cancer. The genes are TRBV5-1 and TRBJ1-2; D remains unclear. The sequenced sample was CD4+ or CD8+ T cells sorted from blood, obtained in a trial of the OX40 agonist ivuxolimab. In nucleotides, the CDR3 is TGCGCCAGCAGCTTGTCGGGGAGCTATGGCTACACCTTC. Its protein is CASSLSGSYGYTF.